This TCR beta chain derives from a study of response to subunit inactivated influenza vaccine. This clonotype was seen a few times. Its antigen is not identified. Notes on the study in general: With each seasonal influenza vaccination, the authors suggested, few new T cells are recruited.

The CDR3 loop spans 16 amino acids. The ends were cut back, 5 bases at V and 4 bases at J, with 17 bases in the middle. TCRdb re-analysed the RT-PCR reads in MiXCR, keeping a single row per CDR3 protein. The sample consists of roughly 760,000 distinct CDR3 sequences, 21% of them appearing once. The sequences come from PBMCs from blood, collected 4 to 6 days after vaccination. V gene TRBV12-3 or TRBV12-4 combines with J gene TRBJ1-4, with a weak D call TRBD1 (6 bases). The sequence derives from a man in his forties or fifties who received an inactivated influenza vaccine. CDR3 residues: CASSEQGAPINEKLFF. In DNA form, the CDR3 reads TGTGCCAGCAGTGAACAGGGAGCTCCAATTAATGAAAAACTGTTTTTT.